The sequence of this TCR beta chain was determined in a study of blood T cells in healthy people across ages. Study-wide results and caveats: Naive CD4+ cell counts and diversity both ran higher in long-lived than in aged donors. Per million T cells, TCR beta diversity dropped about linearly as age rose.

Donors each provided 9.5 to 10 milliliters of peripheral blood. Note on this clonotype: The antigen is undetermined.

V lost 0 bases and J lost 6; bases outside the gene matches: 6. CDR1 SGDLS and CDR2 YYNGEE come from the germline V gene. This CDR3 spans 16 amino acids. The use of a sample-barcoded 5' primer and a J-beta primer mix characterized a second PCR of about 7 to 12 cycles. Researchers report that each sample yielded at least 2.5 million CDR3-containing paired-end reads. MiXCR, applied by TCRdb to the 5' RACE reads, yields one record per CDR3 protein. The profile shows hundreds of thousands of distinct CDR3 sequences, roughly 20% of them singletons. The sequencing input was blood. This TCR derives from a man aged 70-80 years in good health. The genes are TRBV9 and TRBJ2-2; 9 bases line up with TRBD2. The CDR3 loop is CASSVEASGMAGELFF. DNA of the CDR3: TGTGCCAGCAGCGTAGAGGCTAGCGGGATGGCCGGGGAGCTGTTTTTT.